The 23 T cell receptor beta chains given below trace back to one sample, sequenced in a study of molecular identifiers for immune sequencing clone quantification. TCRdb re-called the PCR reads through MiXCR, storing one row per CDR3 protein. The repertoire holds hundreds of thousands of distinct CDR3 sequences, with roughly 25% as singletons. Sequencing was performed on naive CD8+ T cells from blood, with Jurkat cell RNA spiked in. The subset is: FACS-sorted CD8+CD4-CCR7+CD45RA+ naive T cells. These receptors were collected from a human donor in good health. Some libraries in this study had Jurkat cell RNA spiked in.

As for this clonotype: A read error may explain this, as a much larger clone is one base away. No conserved phenylalanine or tryptophan ends this CDR3, so it is likely a read error. The CDR3, as DNA: TGTGCCAGCAGTTACCCCCAGAGGAACTCTGGGGCCAACGTCCTGACTTCC. Protein: CASSYPQRNSGANVLTS. The V gene is TRBV6-5, the J gene TRBJ2-6; no firm D call. V was shortened by 2 bases and J by 0 bases, with 11 bases between the two germline ends. There are 17 residues in the CDR3. Germline CDR1 is MNHEY and CDR2 is SVGAGI.

Of note for this clonotype: This CDR3 is missing its conserved last phenylalanine or tryptophan, likely due to a read error. J is TRBJ2-3 and V is TRBV5-1, with TRBD1 identical over 7 bases. The length of the CDR3 is 15 residues. Germline CDR1 SGHRS, CDR2 YFSETQ. V lost 0 bases to trimming and J lost 6 bases; unmatched junction nucleotides: 7. In DNA form, the CDR3 reads TGCGCCAGCAGCTTGGGACAGGGTTTTTCGGATACGCAGTATTCT. It codes for CASSLGQGFSDTQYS.

The chain joins TRBV4-3 to TRBJ2-5, with a weak D call TRBD1 (6 bases). Germline V gene sequence: CDR1 LGHNA, CDR2 YSLEER. The CDR3 runs 14 residues. Trimming shortened V by 0 bases and J by 9 bases, and 14 bases separated the two germline ends. CDR3 coding DNA: TGCGCCAGCAGCCAAGAGTGGGGGCTCGAGCCCCAGTACTTC. This codes for CASSQEWGLEPQYF.

This clonotype has just a few counts. CDR3: CASSLTHGTGELFF. In DNA, the CDR3 is TGTGCCAGTAGTCTAACCCACGGCACCGGGGAGCTGTTTTTT. This chain joins TRBV19 and TRBJ2-2, with D uncertain. Germline assignment: CDR1 LNHDA and CDR2 SQIVND (reference sequence). CDR3 length equals 14 residues. V lost 5 bases and J 4 bases, leaving 11 bases between the germline ends.

The chain joins TRBV4-3 to TRBJ2-1; 10 nucleotides line up with TRBD2. Germline CDR1 reads LGHNA; CDR2 reads YSLEER. V lost 0 bases, J lost 2 bases, and 4 bases stayed unmatched. CDR3 length equals 17 residues. CDR3 DNA sequence: TGCGCCAGCAGCCAAGAGAAAGCGGGAGGGCCCTACAATGAGCAGTTCTTC. Protein product: CASSQEKAGGPYNEQFF.

This clonotype was observed at least ten times. The V call is TRBV14, the J call TRBJ2-7; unclear D gene. This CDR3 spans 13 amino acids. In germline, CDR1 is SGHDN, CDR2 FVKESK. Deletions cut 1 base from V and 3 bases from J, with 7 bases between. The CDR3 here is CASSQVYSYEQYF. The CDR3 DNA reads TGTGCCAGCAGCCAAGTCTACAGCTACGAGCAGTACTTC.

Details on this clonotype: A much larger clone is a single base away; this may be a read error. The chain combines TRBV7-2 with TRBJ2-1, with 9 bases lining up with TRBD2. The CDR3 is 14 amino acids. Germline-derived CDR1 and CDR2 are SGHTA and FQGNSA. Here the CDR3 reads CASSLLAGYNEPFF. CDR3 in DNA: TGTGCCAGCAGCCTGCTAGCGGGGTACAATGAGCCGTTCTTC.

This clonotype was detected many times. V is TRBV7-2 and J is TRBJ2-1; 7 nucleotides align to TRBD2. Germline V lookup: CDR1 SGHTA, CDR2 FQGNSA. After removal of 5 bases from V and 4 bases from J, the junction contained 20 bases not matched to a gene. The CDR3 length is 19 residues. The CDR3 bases are TGTGCCAGCAGCCACGTCGGGACCGCCGTGCGCGGGGGTTACAATGAGCAGTTCTTC. Its protein product is CASSHVGTAVRGGYNEQFF. Full variable domain (rest looked up from reference TRBV7-2 and TRBJ2-1): GAGVSQSPSNKVTEKGKDVELRCDPISGHTALYWYRQSLGQGLEFLIYFQGNSAPDKSGLPSDRFSAERTGGSVSTLTIQRTQQEDSAVYLCASSHVGTAVRGGYNEQFFGPGTRLTVL.

This clonotype came up a few times. The gene calls are TRBV6-2 or TRBV6-3 and TRBJ2-5; 10 positions match TRBD2. This CDR3 region has 16 residues. After removal of 6 bases from V and 5 bases from J, the junction contained 12 bases not matched to a gene. Germline CDR1 reads MNHEY; CDR2 reads SVGEGT. In nucleotides, the CDR3 is TGTGCCAGCAGGATAGCGGGGGGCAATCGCGGGGAGACCCAGTACTTC. Protein sequence: CASRIAGGNRGETQYF.

The V and J genes are TRBV7-6 and TRBJ2-3, with 9 bases identical to TRBD1. J lost 0 bases, V lost 5 bases, and 12 bases had no gene match. The V gene's germline CDR1 is SGHVS and CDR2 FNYEAQ. The CDR3 has 18 amino acids. The CDR3 is CASSLPKGQGDSTDTQYF. Here the CDR3 DNA reads TGTGCCAGCAGCCTACCAAAGGGACAGGGTGATAGCACAGATACGCAGTATTTT.

This clonotype is a singleton in its sample. This may be a read error, as it is one base from a much larger clone. The chain carries TRBV6-5 and TRBJ1-2; no definite D call. V lost 6 bases, J lost 4 bases, and 15 bases lay in between. Germline-derived CDR1 and CDR2 are MNHEY and SVGAGI. The CDR3 has 14 residues. For the CDR3, the DNA is TGTGCCAGCAGCCGAGACGGTTCGTCCTATGGCTACACCTTC. This encodes CASSRDGSSYGYTF.

The chain combines TRBV19 with TRBJ2-6, with 16 bases aligning to TRBD2. The CDR3 spans 19 residues. With 5 bases clipped from V and 4 bases from J, the junction kept 8 bases outside the gene matches. The germline V gene encodes CDR1 LNHDA and CDR2 SQIVND (reference sequence). Written as DNA, the CDR3 is TGTGCCAGTAGTGTAACGGGACTAGCGGGAGGGCCGGGGGCCAACGTCCTGACTTTC. It is translated as CASSVTGLAGGPGANVLTF.

Worth noting for this clonotype: This is likely a read error, given that the CDR3 carries no conserved phenylalanine or tryptophan at its end. The chain couples TRBV4-3 to TRBJ2-7, with D possibly matching TRBD2 (6 bases). This CDR3 is built from 14 residues. V lost 0 bases, J lost 7 bases, and 13 bases lay in between. The germline gives CDR1 LGHNA, CDR2 YSLEER. The chain's CDR3 is CASSQERAGREQYI. The CDR3, as DNA: TGCGCCAGCAGCCAAGAGAGGGCAGGGAGGGAGCAGTACATC.

This clonotype occurred many times. The chain recombines TRBV12-3 or TRBV12-4 with TRBJ1-1; no reliable D call. With 2 bases removed from V and 3 bases from J, the gap between germline ends came to 16 bases. The CDR3 sequence is 16 residues long. The CDR3 protein is CASSLYVRQSDTEAFF. As DNA, the CDR3 is TGTGCCAGCAGTTTATATGTCCGGCAGAGCGACACTGAAGCTTTCTTT.

In regard to this clonotype: Because it lacks the conserved phenylalanine or tryptophan at the end, this CDR3 is likely a read error. V gene TRBV28 combines with J gene TRBJ1-1, with D possibly TRBD1 on 5 matching bases. CDR1 and CDR2 (germline): MDHEN, SYDVKM. The CDR3 totals 12 residues. The V end was cut by 5 bases, the J end by 7 bases, with 11 bases between. CDR3 nucleotides: TGTGCCAGCAGTCAAATGGGGGGTGAAGCTTTCCTT. Translating gives CASSQMGGEAFL.

This clonotype turned up a few times. This chain joins TRBV7-9 and TRBJ2-5; 13 positions agree with TRBD2. The CDR3 totals 16 residues. V lost 5 bases and J lost 1; bases outside the gene matches: 4. CDR1 SEHNR and CDR2 FQNEAQ come from the germline V gene (reference sequence). The CDR3 DNA reads TGTGCCAGCAGCGGGGGGACTAGCGGGACCCAAGAGACCCAGTACTTC. Translating it yields CASSGGTSGTQETQYF.

In regard to this clonotype: A junction end diverges from the germline sequence, so it may reflect a read error. This sequence joins TRBV27 and TRBJ1-6; D ambiguous. This CDR3 spans 16 amino acids. Looked up from germline, CDR1 is MNHEY and CDR2 is SMNVEV (reference sequence). The CDR3: CASRVSPGSFNSPLLF. The CDR3 coding sequence is TGTGCCAGCAGGGTCTCCCCGGGCTCCTTTAATTCACCCCTCCTCTTT.

Only a few counts were recorded for this clonotype. The genes are TRBV27 and TRBJ2-1; TRBD2 is a possible D gene (7 bases). Trimming stripped 6 bases from V and 8 bases from J, with 14 bases between. This CDR3 is 13 amino acids long. Germline V gene data show CDR1 as MNHEY and CDR2 as SMNVEV (reference sequence). CDR3 amino acids: CASSRWGGDEQFF. The CDR3 coding sequence is TGTGCCAGCAGCAGGTGGGGGGGCGATGAGCAGTTCTTC.

There are many counts of this clonotype. This chain connects TRBV5-1 to TRBJ2-7, with 7 bases fitting TRBD1. In germline, CDR1 is SGHRS, CDR2 YFSETQ. CDR3 length equals 13 residues. V lost 3 bases, J lost 2 bases, and 2 bases stayed unmatched. Written as DNA, the CDR3 is TGCGCCAGCAGCTGGGGGACAGCCTACGAGCAGTACTTC. This translates into CASSWGTAYEQYF.

In its sample, this clonotype was seen many times. This chain uses TRBV12-5 with TRBJ1-3, with 12 bases identical to TRBD1. V was clipped by 0 bases and J by 5 bases; unmatched bases: 5. The CDR3 is made up of 17 amino acids. The germline V gene encodes CDR1 LGHNT and CDR2 FRNRAP. Here the CDR3 reads CASGLVTGTGGRNTIYF. CDR3 DNA: TGTGCTAGTGGTTTGGTGACCGGGACAGGGGGCAGAAACACCATATATTTT. Full variable domain (rest looked up from reference TRBV12-5 and TRBJ1-3): DARVTQTPRHKVTEMGQEVTMRCQPILGHNTVFWYRQTMMQGLELLAYFRNRAPLDDSGMPKDRFSAEMPDATLATLKIQPSEPRDSAVYFCASGLVTGTGGRNTIYFGEGSWLTVV.

This clonotype was observed many times. V usage is TRBV6-2 or TRBV6-3 and J usage is TRBJ2-6; D possibly corresponds to TRBD1 (6 bases). This CDR3 is built from 17 residues. Germline CDR1 is MNHEY and CDR2 is SVGEGT. V lost 6 bases and J 0 bases, leaving 15 bases between the germline ends. The CDR3 DNA reads as TGTGCCAGCAGCACCGGGACATCAAGCTCTGGGGCCAACGTCCTGACTTTC. It codes for CASSTGTSSSGANVLTF.

The sample holds a few counts of this clonotype. The chain is built from TRBV18 and TRBJ2-7; no firm D call. This CDR3 region has 13 residues. The germline V and J ends were trimmed by 3 bases and 2 bases, with 8 bases remaining between them. CDR1 and CDR2 (germline): KGHSH, LQKENI. The chain's CDR3 is CASSPDVPYEQYF. The CDR3 DNA reads as TGTGCCAGCTCACCCGATGTCCCCTACGAGCAGTACTTC.

This clonotype was counted many times. The chain carries TRBV6-5 and TRBJ2-4, with TRBD1 identical over 10 bases. Germline V gives CDR1 MNHEY, CDR2 SVGAGI. CDR3 size: 14 residues. Trimming cost V 5 bases and J 7 bases; bases outside gene matches: 5. CDR3: CASSPGTGVNIQYF. The CDR3 DNA reads TGTGCCAGCAGTCCGGGGACAGGGGTGAACATTCAGTACTTC.